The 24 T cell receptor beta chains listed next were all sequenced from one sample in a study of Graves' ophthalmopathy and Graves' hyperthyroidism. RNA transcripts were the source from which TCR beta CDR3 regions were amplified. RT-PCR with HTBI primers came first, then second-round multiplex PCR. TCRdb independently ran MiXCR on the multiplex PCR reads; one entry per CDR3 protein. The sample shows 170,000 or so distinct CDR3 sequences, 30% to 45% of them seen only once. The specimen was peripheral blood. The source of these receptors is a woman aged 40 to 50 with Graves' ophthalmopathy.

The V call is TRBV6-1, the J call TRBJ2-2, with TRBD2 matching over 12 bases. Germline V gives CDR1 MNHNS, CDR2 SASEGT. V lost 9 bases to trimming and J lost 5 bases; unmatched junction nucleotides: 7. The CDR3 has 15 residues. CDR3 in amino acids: CASRTSGARTGELFF. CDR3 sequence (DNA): TGTGCCAGTCGGACTAGCGGGGCTCGAACCGGGGAGCTGTTTTTT.

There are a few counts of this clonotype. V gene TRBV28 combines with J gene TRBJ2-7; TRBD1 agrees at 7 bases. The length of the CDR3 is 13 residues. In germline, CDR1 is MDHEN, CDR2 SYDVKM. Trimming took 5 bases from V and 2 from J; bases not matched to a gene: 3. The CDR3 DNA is TGTGCCAGCAGTCGAGGACAGGCCTACGAGCAGTACTTC. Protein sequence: CASSRGQAYEQYF.

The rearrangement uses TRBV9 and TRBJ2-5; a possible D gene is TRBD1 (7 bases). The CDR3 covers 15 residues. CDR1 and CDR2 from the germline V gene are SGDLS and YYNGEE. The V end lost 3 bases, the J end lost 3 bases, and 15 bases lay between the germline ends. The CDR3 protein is CASSGAGTAEETQYF. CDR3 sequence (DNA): TGTGCCAGCAGCGGTGCGGGGACAGCGGAAGAGACCCAGTACTTC.

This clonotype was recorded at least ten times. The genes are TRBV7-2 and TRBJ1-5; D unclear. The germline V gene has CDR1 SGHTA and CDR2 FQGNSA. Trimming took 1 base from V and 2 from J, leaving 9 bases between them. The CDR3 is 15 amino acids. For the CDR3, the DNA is TGTGCCAGCAGCTTAGGGGCCGGGGGCAATCAGCCCCAGCATTTT. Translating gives CASSLGAGGNQPQHF.

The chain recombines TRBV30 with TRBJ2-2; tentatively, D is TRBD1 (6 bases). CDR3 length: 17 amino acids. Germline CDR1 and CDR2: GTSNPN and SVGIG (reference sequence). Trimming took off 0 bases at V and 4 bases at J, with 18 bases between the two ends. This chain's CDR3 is CAWSVPGGGFGTGELFF. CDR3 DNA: TGTGCCTGGAGTGTACCTGGTGGGGGCTTTGGCACCGGGGAGCTGTTTTTT.

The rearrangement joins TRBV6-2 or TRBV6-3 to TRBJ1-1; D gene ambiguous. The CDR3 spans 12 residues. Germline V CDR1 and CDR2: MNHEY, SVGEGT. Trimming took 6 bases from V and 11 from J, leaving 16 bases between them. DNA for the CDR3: TGTGCCAGCAGCCCTGACGGAAAGTCCGCTTTCTTT. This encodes CASSPDGKSAFF.

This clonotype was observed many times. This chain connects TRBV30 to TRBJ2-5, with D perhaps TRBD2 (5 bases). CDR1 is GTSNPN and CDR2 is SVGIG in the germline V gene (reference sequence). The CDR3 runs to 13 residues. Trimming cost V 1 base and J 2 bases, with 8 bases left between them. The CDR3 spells CAWSAGLQETQYF. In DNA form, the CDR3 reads TGTGCCTGGAGTGCCGGACTGCAAGAGACCCAGTACTTC.

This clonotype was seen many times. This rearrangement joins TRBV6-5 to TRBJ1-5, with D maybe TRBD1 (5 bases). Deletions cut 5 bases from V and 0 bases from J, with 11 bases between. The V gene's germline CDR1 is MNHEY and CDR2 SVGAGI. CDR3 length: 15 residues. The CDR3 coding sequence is TGTGCCAGCAGTCTGACAGCAGATAGCAATCAGCCCCAGCATTTT. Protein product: CASSLTADSNQPQHF.

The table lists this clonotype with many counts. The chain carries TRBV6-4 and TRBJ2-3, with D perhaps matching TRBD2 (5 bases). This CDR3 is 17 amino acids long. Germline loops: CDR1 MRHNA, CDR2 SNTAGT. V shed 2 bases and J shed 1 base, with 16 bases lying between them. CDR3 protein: CASSDSGRLSRTDTQYF. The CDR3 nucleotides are TGTGCCAGCAGTGACAGTGGGCGACTATCTCGCACAGATACGCAGTATTTT.

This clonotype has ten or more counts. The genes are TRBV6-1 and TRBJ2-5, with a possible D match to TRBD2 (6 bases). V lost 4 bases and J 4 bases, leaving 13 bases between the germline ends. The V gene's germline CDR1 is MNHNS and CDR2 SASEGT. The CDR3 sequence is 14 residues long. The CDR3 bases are TGTGCCAGCAGTGCTACGGGACTCGTAGAGACCCAGTACTTC. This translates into CASSATGLVETQYF.

The CDR3 spells CASSLSSYSYEQYF. The CDR3 DNA sequence: TGTGCCAGCAGTCTCAGCAGCTACTCCTACGAGCAGTACTTC. The chain uses TRBV12-3 or TRBV12-4 and TRBJ2-7; D gene uncertain. The CDR3 spans 14 residues. The V end was cut by 5 bases, the J end by 0 bases, with 11 bases between.

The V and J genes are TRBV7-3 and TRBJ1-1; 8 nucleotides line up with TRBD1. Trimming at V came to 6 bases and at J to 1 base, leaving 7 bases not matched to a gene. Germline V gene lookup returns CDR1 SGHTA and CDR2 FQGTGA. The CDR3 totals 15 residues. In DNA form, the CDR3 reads TGTGCCAGCAGACCCAGCGACAGGGGGAACACTGAAGCTTTCTTT. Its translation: CASRPSDRGNTEAFF. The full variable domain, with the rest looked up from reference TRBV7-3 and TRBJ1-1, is GAGVSQTPSNKVTEKGKYVELRCDPISGHTALYWYRQSLGQGPEFLIYFQGTGAADDSGLPNDRFFAVRPEGSVSTLKIQRTERGDSAVYLCASRPSDRGNTEAFFGQGTRLTVV.

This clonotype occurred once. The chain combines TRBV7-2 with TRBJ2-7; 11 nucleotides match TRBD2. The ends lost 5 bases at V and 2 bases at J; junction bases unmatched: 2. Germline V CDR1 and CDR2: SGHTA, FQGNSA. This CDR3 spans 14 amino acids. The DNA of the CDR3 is TGTGCCAGCAGCAAGGGACTAGCGGCCTACGAGCAGTACTTC. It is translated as CASSKGLAAYEQYF.

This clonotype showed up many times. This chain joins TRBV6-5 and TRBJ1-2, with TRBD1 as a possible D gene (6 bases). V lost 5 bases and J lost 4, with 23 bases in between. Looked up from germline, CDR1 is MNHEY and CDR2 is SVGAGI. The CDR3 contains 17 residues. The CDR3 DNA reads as TGTGCCAGCAGTACCTTAACCCTATGGACAGAGGCCTATGGCTACACCTTC. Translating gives CASSTLTLWTEAYGYTF.

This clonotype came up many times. CDR3: CASSLSYRLAPHLHF. The CDR3 bases are TGTGCCAGCAGTTTAAGTTATCGGCTGGCCCCCCACCTCCACTTT. The V call is TRBV12-3 or TRBV12-4, the J call TRBJ1-6; D unresolved. The CDR3 extends over 15 amino acids. Deletions cut 2 bases from V and 15 bases from J, with 20 bases between.

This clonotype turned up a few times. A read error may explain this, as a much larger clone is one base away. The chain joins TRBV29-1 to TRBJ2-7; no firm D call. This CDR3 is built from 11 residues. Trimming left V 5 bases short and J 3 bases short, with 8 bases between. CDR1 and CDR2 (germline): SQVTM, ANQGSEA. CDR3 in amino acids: CSVLHGYEQYF. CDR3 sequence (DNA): TGCAGCGTTTTACATGGCTACGAGCAGTACTTC.

The CDR3 sequence: CASRSETGGSYEQYF. CDR3 in DNA: TGTGCCAGCAGGTCGGAGACAGGGGGTTCCTACGAGCAGTACTTC. The chain has TRBV7-9 and TRBJ2-7; 9 nucleotides align to TRBD1. After removal of 6 bases from V and 1 base from J, the junction contained 7 bases not matched to a gene. Germline V gene sequence: CDR1 SEHNR, CDR2 FQNEAQ (reference sequence). The CDR3 runs 15 residues.

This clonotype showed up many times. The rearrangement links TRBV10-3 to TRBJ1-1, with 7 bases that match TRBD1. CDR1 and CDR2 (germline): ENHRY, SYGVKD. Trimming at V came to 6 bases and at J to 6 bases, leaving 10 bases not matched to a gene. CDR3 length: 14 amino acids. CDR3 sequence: CAISQTQGRAEAFF. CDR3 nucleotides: TGTGCCATCAGCCAGACACAGGGGAGAGCTGAAGCTTTCTTT.

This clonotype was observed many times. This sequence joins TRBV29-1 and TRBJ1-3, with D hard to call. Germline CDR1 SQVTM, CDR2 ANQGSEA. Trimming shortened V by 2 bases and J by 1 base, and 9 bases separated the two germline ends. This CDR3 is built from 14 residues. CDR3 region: CSVEIQGSGNTIYF. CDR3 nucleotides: TGCAGCGTTGAAATACAAGGGTCTGGAAACACCATATATTTT. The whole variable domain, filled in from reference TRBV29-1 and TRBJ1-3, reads SAVISQKPSRDICQRGTSLTIQCQVDSQVTMMFWYRQQPGQSLTLIATANQGSEATYESGFVIDKFPISRPNLTFSTLTVSNMSPEDSSIYLCSVEIQGSGNTIYFGEGSWLTVV.

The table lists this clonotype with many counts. CDR3: CASRYQGAGYGYTF. The CDR3 coding sequence is TGTGCCAGCAGGTATCAGGGGGCTGGCTATGGCTACACCTTC. The rearrangement links TRBV2 to TRBJ1-2; TRBD1 agrees at 8 bases. After removal of 6 bases from V and 4 bases from J, the junction contained 7 bases not matched to a gene. CDR3 length: 14 amino acids. Germline lookup yields CDR1 SNHLY and CDR2 FYNNEI.

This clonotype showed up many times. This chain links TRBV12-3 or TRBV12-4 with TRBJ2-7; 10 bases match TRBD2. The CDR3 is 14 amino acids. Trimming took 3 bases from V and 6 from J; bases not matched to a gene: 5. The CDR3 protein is CASSFGLAGAEQYF. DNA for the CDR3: TGTGCCAGCAGTTTCGGGCTAGCGGGGGCCGAGCAGTACTTC.

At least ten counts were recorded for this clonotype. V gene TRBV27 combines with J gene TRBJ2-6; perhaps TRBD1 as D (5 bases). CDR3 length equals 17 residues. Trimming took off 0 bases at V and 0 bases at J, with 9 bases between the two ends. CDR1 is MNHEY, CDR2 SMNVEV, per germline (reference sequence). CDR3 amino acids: CASSLSTGNSGANVLTF. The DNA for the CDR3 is TGTGCCAGCAGTTTATCAACAGGAAACTCTGGGGCCAACGTCCTGACTTTC.

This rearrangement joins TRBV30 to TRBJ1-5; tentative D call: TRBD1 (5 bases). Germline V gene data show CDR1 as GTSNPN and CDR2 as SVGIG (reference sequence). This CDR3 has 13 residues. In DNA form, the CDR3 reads TGTGCTGTAAGTCGAGGGGGCAATCAGCCCCAGCATTTT. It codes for CAVSRGGNQPQHF.

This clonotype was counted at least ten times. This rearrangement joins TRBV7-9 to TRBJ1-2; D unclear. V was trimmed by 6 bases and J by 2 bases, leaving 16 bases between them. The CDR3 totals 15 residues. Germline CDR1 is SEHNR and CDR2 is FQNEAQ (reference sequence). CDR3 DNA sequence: TGTGCCAGCAGGCCGACAAGGCGTCGGAACTATGGCTACACCTTC. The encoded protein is CASRPTRRRNYGYTF.